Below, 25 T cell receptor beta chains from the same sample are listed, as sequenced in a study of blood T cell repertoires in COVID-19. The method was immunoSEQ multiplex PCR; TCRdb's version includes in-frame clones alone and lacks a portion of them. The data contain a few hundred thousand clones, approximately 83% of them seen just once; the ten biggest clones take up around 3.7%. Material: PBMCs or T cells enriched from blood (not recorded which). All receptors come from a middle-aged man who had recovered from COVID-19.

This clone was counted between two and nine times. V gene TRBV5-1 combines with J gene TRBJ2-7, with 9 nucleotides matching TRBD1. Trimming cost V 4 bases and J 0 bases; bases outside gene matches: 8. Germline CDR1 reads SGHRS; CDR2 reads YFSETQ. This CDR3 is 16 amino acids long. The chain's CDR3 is CASSPLGQGSSYEQYF. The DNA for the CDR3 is TGCGCCAGCAGCCCTCTGGGACAGGGCAGCTCCTACGAGCAGTACTTC.

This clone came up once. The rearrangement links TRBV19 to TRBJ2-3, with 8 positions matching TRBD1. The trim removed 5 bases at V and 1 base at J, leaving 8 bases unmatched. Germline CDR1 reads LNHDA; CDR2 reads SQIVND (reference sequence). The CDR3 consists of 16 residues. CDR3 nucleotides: TGTGCCAGTAGTGCCCCTGGGACAGGCGGCACAGATACGCAGTATTTT. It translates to CASSAPGTGGTDTQYF.

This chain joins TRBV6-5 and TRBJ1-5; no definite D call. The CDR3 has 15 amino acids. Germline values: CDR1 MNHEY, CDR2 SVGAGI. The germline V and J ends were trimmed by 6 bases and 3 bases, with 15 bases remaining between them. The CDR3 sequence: CASSQTGSLNQPQHF. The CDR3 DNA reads TGTGCCAGCAGCCAAACCGGGTCCCTCAATCAGCCCCAGCATTTT.

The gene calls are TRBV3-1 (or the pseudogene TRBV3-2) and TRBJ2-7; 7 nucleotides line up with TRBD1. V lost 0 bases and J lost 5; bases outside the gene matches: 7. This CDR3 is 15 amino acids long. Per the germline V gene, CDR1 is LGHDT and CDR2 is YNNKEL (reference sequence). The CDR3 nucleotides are TGTGCCAGCAGCCAAGAGACAGGGCTGCTGAACGAGCAGTACTTC. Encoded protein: CASSQETGLLNEQYF.

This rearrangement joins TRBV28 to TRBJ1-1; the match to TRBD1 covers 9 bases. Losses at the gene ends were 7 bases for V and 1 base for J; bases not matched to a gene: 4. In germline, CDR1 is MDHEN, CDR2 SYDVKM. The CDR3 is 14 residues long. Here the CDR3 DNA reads TGTGCCAGCACCCCGACAGGGGGGAACACTGAAGCTTTCTTT. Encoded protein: CASTPTGGNTEAFF.

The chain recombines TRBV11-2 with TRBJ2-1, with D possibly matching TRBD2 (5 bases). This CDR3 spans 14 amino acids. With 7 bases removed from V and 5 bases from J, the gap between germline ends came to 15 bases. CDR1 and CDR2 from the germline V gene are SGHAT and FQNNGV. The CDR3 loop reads CASNKWESDNEQFF. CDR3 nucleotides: TGTGCCAGCAACAAATGGGAGAGCGACAATGAGCAGTTCTTC.

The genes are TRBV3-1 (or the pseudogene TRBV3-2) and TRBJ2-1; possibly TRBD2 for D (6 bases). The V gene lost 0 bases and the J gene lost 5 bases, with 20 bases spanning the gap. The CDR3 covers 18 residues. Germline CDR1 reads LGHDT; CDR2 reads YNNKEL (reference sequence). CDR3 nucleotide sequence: TGTGCCAGCAGCCAAGATGCTCTCCGGGACTCCCAAGACAATGAGCAGTTCTTC. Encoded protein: CASSQDALRDSQDNEQFF.

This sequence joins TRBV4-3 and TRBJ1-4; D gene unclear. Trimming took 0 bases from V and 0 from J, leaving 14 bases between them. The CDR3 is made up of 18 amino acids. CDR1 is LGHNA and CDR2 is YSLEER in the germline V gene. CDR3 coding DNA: TGCGCCAGCAGCCAAGATGGGCCGATAGAGTCAACTAATGAAAAACTGTTTTTT. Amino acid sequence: CASSQDGPIESTNEKLFF.

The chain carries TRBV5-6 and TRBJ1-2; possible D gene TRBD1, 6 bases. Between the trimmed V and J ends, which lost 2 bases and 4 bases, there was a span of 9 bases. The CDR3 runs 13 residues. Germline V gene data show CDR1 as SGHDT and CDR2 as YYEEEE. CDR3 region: CASSLGQLYGYTF. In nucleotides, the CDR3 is TGTGCCAGCAGCTTAGGACAGCTCTATGGCTACACCTTC.

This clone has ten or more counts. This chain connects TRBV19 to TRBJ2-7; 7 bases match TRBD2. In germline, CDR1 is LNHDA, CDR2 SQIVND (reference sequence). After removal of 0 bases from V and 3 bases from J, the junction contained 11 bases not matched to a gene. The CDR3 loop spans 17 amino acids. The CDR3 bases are TGTGCCAGTAGTATAGATCTAGTTGCGGGAGAGGTCTACGAGCAGTACTTC. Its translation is CASSIDLVAGEVYEQYF.

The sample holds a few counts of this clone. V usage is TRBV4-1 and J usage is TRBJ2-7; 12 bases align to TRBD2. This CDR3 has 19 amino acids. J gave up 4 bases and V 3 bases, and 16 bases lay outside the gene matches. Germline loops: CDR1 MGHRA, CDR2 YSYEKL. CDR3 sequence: CASSHQLAGGRGAFYEQYF. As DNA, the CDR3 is TGCGCCAGCAGCCATCAGCTAGCGGGAGGGCGGGGAGCCTTTTACGAGCAGTACTTC.

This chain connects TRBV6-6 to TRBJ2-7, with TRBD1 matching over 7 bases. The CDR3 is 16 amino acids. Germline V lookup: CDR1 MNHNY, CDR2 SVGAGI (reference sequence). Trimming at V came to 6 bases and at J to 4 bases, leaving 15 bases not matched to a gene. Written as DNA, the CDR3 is TGTGCCAGCAGCGACGACAGGGTGGGCTACCTTTACGAGCAGTACTTC. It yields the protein CASSDDRVGYLYEQYF.

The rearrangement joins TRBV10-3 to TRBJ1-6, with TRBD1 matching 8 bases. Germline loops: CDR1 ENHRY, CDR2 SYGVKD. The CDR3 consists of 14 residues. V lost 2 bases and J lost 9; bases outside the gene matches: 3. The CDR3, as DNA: TGTGCCATCAGTGAGGACAGGGGATTTTCACCCCTCCACTTT. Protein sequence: CAISEDRGFSPLHF.

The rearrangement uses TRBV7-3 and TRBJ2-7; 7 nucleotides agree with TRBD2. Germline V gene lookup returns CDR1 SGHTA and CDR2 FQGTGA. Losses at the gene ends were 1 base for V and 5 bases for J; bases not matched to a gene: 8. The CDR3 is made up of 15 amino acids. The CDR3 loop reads CASSLNGLGRNEQYF. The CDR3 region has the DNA TGTGCCAGCAGCTTAAATGGACTAGGTAGAAACGAGCAGTACTTC.

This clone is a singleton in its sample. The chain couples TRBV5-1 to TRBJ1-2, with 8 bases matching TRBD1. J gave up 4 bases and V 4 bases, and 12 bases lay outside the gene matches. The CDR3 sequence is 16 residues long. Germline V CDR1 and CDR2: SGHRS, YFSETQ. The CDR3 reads CASSQPGQGFIYGYTF. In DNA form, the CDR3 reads TGCGCCAGCAGCCAACCCGGACAGGGATTTATCTATGGCTACACCTTC.

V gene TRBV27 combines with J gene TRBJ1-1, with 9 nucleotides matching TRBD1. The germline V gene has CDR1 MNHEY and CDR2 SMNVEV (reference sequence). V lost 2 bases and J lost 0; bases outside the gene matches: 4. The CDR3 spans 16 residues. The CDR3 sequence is CASSLRGTGMNTEAFF. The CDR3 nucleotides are TGTGCCAGCAGTTTAAGGGGGACAGGGATGAACACTGAAGCTTTCTTT.

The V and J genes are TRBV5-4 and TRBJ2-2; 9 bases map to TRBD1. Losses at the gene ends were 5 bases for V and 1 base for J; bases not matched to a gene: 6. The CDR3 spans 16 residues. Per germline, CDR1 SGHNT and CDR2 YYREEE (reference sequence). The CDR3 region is CASSPTGQGNTGELFF. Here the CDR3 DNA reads TGTGCCAGCAGTCCCACGGGACAGGGGAACACCGGGGAGCTGTTTTTT.

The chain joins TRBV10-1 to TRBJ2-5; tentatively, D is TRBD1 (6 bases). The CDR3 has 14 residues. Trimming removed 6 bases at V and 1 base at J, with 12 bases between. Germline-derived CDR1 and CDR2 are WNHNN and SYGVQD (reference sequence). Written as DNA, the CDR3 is TGCGCCAGCAGCGACGGACAGTTCCAAGAGACCCAGTACTTC. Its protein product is CASSDGQFQETQYF.

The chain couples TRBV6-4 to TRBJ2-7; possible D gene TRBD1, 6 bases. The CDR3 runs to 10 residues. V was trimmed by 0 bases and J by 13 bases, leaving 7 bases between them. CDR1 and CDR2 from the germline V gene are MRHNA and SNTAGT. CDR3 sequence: CASSDSGAYF. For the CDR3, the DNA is TGTGCCAGCAGTGACTCGGGGGCTTACTTC.

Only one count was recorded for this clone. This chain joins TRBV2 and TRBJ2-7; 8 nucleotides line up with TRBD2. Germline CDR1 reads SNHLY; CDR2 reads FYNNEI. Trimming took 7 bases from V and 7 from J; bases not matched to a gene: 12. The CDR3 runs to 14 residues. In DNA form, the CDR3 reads TGTGCCAGCACCCGCGGGGGGCAAATAGGAGAGCAGTACTTC. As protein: CASTRGGQIGEQYF.

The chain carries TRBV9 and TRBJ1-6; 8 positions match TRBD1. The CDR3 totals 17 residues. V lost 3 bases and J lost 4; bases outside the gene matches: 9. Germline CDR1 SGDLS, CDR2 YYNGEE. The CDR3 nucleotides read TGTGCCAGCAGCGGGGGACCGGGACAGGATTATAATTCACCCCTCCACTTT. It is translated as CASSGGPGQDYNSPLHF.

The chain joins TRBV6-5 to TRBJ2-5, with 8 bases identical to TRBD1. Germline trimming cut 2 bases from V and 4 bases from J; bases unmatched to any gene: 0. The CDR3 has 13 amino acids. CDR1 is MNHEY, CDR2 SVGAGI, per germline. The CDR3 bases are TGTGCCAGCAGTTACGGACAGGGAGAGACCCAGTACTTC. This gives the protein CASSYGQGETQYF.

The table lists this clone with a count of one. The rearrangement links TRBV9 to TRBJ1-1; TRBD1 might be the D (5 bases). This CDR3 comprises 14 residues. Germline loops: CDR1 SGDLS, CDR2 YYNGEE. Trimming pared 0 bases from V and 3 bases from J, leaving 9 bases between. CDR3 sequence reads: CASSVVVRDTEAFF. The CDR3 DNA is TGTGCCAGCAGCGTAGTGGTCAGGGACACTGAAGCTTTCTTT.

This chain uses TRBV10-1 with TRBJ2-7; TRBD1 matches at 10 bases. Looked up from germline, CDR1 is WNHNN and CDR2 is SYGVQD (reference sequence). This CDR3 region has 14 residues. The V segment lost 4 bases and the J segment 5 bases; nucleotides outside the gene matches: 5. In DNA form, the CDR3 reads TGCGCCAGCAGTGGGACAGGGGGTCGACACGAGCAGTACTTC. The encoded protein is CASSGTGGRHEQYF.

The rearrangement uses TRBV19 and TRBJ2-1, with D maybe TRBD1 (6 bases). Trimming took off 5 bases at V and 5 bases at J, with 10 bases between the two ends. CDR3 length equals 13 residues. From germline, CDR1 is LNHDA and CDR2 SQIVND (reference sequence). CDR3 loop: CASSSYRDNEQFF. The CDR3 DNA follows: TGTGCCAGTAGTTCCTACAGGGACAATGAGCAGTTCTTC.